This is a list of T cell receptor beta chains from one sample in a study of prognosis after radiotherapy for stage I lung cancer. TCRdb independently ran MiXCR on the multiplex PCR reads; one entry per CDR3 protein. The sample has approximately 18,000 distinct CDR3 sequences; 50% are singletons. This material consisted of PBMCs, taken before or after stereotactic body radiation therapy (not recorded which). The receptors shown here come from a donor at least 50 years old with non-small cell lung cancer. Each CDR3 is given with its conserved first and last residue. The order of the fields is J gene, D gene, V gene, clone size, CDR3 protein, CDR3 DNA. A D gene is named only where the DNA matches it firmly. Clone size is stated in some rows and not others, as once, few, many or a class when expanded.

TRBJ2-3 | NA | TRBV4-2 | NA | CASSQEAPPPRTDTQYF | TGTGCCAGCAGCCAAGAGGCCCCCCCCCCACGAACAGATACGCAGTATTTT
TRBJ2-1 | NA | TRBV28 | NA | CASSPARGRVQFF | TGTGCCAGCAGCCCCGCCAGGGGTCGCGTGCAGTTCTTC
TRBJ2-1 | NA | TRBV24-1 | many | CATSDSLLSGEQFF | TGTGCCACCAGTGATTCCCTCTTATCTGGTGAGCAGTTCTTC
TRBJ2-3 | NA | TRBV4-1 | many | CASSQVRSSTDTQYF | TGCGCCAGCAGCCAAGTCCGTTCTAGCACAGATACGCAGTATTTT
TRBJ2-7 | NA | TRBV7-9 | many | CASSLAPSSAGNHEQYF | TGTGCCAGCAGCTTAGCACCGTCATCTGCGGGGAATCACGAGCAGTACTTC
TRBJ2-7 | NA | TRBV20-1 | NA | CSARLFGGYSYEQYF | TGCAGTGCTAGACTTTTTGGCGGCTACTCCTACGAGCAGTACTTC
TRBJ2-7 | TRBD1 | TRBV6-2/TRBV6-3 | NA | CASRPYGDRDSYEQYF | TGTGCCAGCAGGCCCTATGGGGACAGGGACTCCTACGAGCAGTACTTC
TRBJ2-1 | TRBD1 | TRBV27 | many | CATKGAMGSYNEQFF | TGTGCCACCAAGGGGGCAATGGGTTCCTACAATGAGCAGTTCTTC
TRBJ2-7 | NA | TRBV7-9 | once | CASSPGGPGIAGYEKYF | TGTGCCAGCAGCCCCGGGGGGCCGGGAATAGCGGGCTACGAGAAGTACTTC
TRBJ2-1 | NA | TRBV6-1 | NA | CASSGVSSYNEQFF | TGTGCCAGCAGTGGGGTGTCCTCCTACAATGAGCAGTTCTTC
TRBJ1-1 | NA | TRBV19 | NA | CASSIVQQNPEAFF | TGTGCCAGTAGTATAGTTCAGCAGAACCCTGAAGCTTTCTTT